This T cell receptor beta chain was retrieved from a study of T-cell memory formation after mild COVID-19. This clonotype was seen repeatedly, ten times or more. TCRdb processed the 5' RACE reads anew with MiXCR; each CDR3 protein has one entry. In the table there are roughly 300,000 distinct CDR3 sequences, 8% to 10% of which are singletons. Germline assignment: CDR1 SGHTA and CDR2 FQGNSA. The CDR3 covers 16 residues. V gave up 1 base and J gave up 1 base; unmatched junction bases: 3. The sequenced sample was PBMCs or a T cell subset sorted from them (not recorded which). The chain couples TRBV7-2 to TRBJ2-3, with 9 bases lining up with TRBD2. This receptor was identified in a man aged 18 to 30 who had mild COVID-19 (a few samples of this study predate the infection). Cell type and time point are not known. The CDR3 nucleotides are TGTGCCAGCAGCTTAGTCGCTAGCGGGGGCACAGATACGCAGTATTTT. Translation: CASSLVASGGTDTQYF.